This T cell receptor beta chain was captured by sequencing in a study of blood T cell repertoires in COVID-19. In the study overall: Sample material is recorded as cDNA or gDNA derived from T cells, B-cell-depleted T cells, or PBMCs.

Original processing methods: How many nucleated cells were present was estimated from reference gene primer amplification. Method: immunoSEQ multiplex PCR; TCRdb's copy keeps in-frame clones and lacks some. The V and J calls and the clone size are those of that table, but D and trimming were determined from the DNA. The table records 86,000 or so clones, more than 75% of them present only once. V shed 4 bases and J 4 bases; nucleotides not matched to a gene: 10. The germline V gene has CDR1 SGHRS and CDR2 YFSETQ. This CDR3 comprises 16 residues. Input material: peripheral blood. The chain couples TRBV5-1 to TRBJ2-2; 7 positions match TRBD1. The TCR originated in a middle-aged man with active or convalescent COVID-19. The CDR3 loop is CASSRPGTEGTGELFF. CDR3 sequence (DNA): TGCGCCAGCAGCCGTCCCGGGACAGAAGGCACCGGGGAGCTGTTTTTT.